Shown below are 12 T cell receptor beta chains from a single sample sequenced in a study of cytomegalovirus exposure and HLA in healthy donors. PCR involved 60 Vbeta and 13 Jbeta primers. The repertoire was sequenced with immunoSEQ multiplex PCR; TCRdb's copy has only in-frame clones and lacks some. Of some 110,000 clones in the sample, roughly 68% were seen once. Sequenced sample: PBMCs. These receptors were taken from a woman under 40 in good health and CMV-seronegative.

The chain combines TRBV6-1 with TRBJ1-1; possible D gene TRBD1, 5 bases. In germline, CDR1 is MNHNS, CDR2 SASEGT. V dropped 6 bases and J dropped 2 bases, with 10 bases sitting between them. This CDR3 is built from 13 residues. The CDR3 DNA reads as TGTGCCAGCAGCCTCAGGGTAAACACTGAAGCTTTCTTT. Protein product: CASSLRVNTEAFF.

This clone came up a few times. The V gene is TRBV27, the J gene TRBJ2-7; TRBD2 agrees at 8 bases. V lost 0 bases, J lost 5 bases, and 6 bases stayed unmatched. The CDR3 sequence is 15 residues long. The germline V gene encodes CDR1 MNHEY and CDR2 SMNVEV (reference sequence). The CDR3 DNA reads as TGTGCCAGCAGTTTATCCGCGGGACTAGGAAACGAGCAGTACTTC. Protein sequence: CASSLSAGLGNEQYF.

This clone was found a few times. This sequence joins TRBV7-6 and TRBJ2-2; possible D gene TRBD2, 6 bases. Trimming pared 4 bases from V and 6 bases from J, leaving 15 bases between. The CDR3 has 15 amino acids. Germline V gives CDR1 SGHVS, CDR2 FNYEAQ. In nucleotides, the CDR3 is TGTGCCAGCAGCTCAGCCTTTACTAGCCCCGGGGAGCTGTTTTTT. Its protein product is CASSSAFTSPGELFF.

This sequence joins TRBV7-9 and TRBJ2-1; 7 nucleotides align to TRBD1. The V gene's germline CDR1 is SEHNR and CDR2 FQNEAQ (reference sequence). The CDR3 totals 15 residues. The J segment lost 2 bases and the V segment lost 3 bases, leaving 4 bases of the junction unmatched. Here the CDR3 reads CASSFLQGAYNEQFF. The CDR3 DNA sequence: TGTGCCAGCAGCTTTCTCCAGGGGGCCTACAATGAGCAGTTCTTC.

The chain employs TRBV14 and TRBJ2-7; 14 bases are shared with TRBD2. This CDR3 comprises 17 residues. Germline values: CDR1 SGHDN, CDR2 FVKESK. V was clipped by 0 bases and J by 3 bases; unmatched bases: 4. CDR3: CASSQDMGLAGVYEQYF. CDR3 sequence (DNA): TGTGCCAGCAGCCAAGATATGGGACTAGCGGGAGTCTACGAGCAGTACTTC.

This chain joins TRBV4-1 and TRBJ2-5; the match to TRBD2 covers 10 bases. The V gene end was trimmed by 4 bases and the J gene end by 9 bases; junction bases not matched to a gene: 11. Germline V lookup: CDR1 MGHRA, CDR2 YSYEKL. The CDR3 is 15 amino acids. DNA of the CDR3: TGCGCCAGCAGCCCTTCGGCTAGCGGGAGAGGGGCCCAGTACTTC. It translates to CASSPSASGRGAQYF.

The CDR3: CASSPNREGEQYF. CDR3 sequence (DNA): TGTGCCAGCTCACCAAACAGGGAAGGCGAGCAGTACTTC. V is TRBV18 and J is TRBJ2-7, with D possibly being TRBD1 (6 bases). V was pared by 2 bases and J by 6 bases, with 11 bases between. CDR3 length: 13 residues. Germline V CDR1 and CDR2: KGHSH, LQKENI.

This clone appeared a few times. The chain recombines TRBV19 with TRBJ2-7; 9 bases line up with TRBD1. With V trimmed by 6 bases and J by 2 bases, 5 bases remained unmatched. Germline V gene lookup returns CDR1 LNHDA and CDR2 SQIVND (reference sequence). The CDR3 is 14 amino acids. The CDR3 loop reads CASRKTGGTYEQYF. The CDR3 DNA reads as TGTGCCAGTAGGAAGACAGGGGGTACCTACGAGCAGTACTTC.

This clone turned up a few times. This chain joins TRBV19 and TRBJ1-2; D uncertain. The CDR3 is made up of 15 amino acids. Per the germline V gene, CDR1 is LNHDA and CDR2 is SQIVND (reference sequence). V was cut by 5 bases and J by 2 bases, with 15 bases left in between. The CDR3 nucleotides read TGTGCCAGTAGTTCAACTTGGCAGACAAACTATGGCTACACCTTC. It translates to CASSSTWQTNYGYTF.

The genes are TRBV25-1 and TRBJ1-3, with D hard to call. The CDR3 consists of 16 residues. Germline assignment: CDR1 MGHDK and CDR2 SYGVNS. V was pared by 3 bases and J by 0 bases, with 12 bases between. CDR3 loop: CASSDVRRLSGNTIYF. In nucleotides, the CDR3 is TGTGCCAGCAGTGATGTACGGAGACTCTCTGGAAACACCATATATTTT.

The chain joins TRBV7-2 to TRBJ2-7, with 13 bases aligning to TRBD2. CDR3 length: 14 residues. V lost 5 bases and J lost 12; bases outside the gene matches: 10. CDR1 and CDR2 from the germline V gene are SGHTA and FQGNSA. The CDR3 sequence is CASSPGLAGLPVYF. CDR3 DNA: TGTGCCAGCAGCCCGGGACTAGCGGGACTCCCCGTGTACTTC.

The chain couples TRBV5-6 to TRBJ2-7, with TRBD1 matching 11 bases. The germline gives CDR1 SGHDT, CDR2 YYEEEE. This CDR3 contains 14 residues. J was trimmed by 5 bases and V by 3 bases; bases with no gene match: 4. The chain's CDR3 is CASSSWTGGNEQYF. The CDR3 DNA sequence: TGTGCCAGCAGCTCCTGGACAGGGGGCAACGAGCAGTACTTC.